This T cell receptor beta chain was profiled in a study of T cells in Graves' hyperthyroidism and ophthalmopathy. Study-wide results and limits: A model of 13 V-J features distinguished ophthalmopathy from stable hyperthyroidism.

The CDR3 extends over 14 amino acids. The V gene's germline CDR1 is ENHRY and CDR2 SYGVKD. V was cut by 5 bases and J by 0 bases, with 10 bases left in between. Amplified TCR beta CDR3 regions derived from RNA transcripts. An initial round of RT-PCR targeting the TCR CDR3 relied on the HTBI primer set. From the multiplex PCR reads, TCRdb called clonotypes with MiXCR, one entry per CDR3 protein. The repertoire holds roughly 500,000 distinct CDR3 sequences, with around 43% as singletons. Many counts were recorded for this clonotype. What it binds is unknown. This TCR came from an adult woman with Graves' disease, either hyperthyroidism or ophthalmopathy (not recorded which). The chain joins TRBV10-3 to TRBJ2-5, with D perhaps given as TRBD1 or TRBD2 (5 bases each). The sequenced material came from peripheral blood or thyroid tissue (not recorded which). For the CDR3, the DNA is TGTGCCATCAGTCTGGGGGTCGACCAAGAGACCCAGTACTTC. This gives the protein CAISLGVDQETQYF.